This T cell receptor beta chain emerged from a study of cytomegalovirus exposure and HLA in healthy donors. Study-wide results and caveats: Most subjects had HLA-A and HLA-B alleles reportedly predicted accurately by TCR beta sequences. Follow-up analysis seemed to connect common viral pathogens with several of the most significant clusters identified.

Regarding this clone: Its antigen is unidentified.

Primers for the PCR totalled 60 Vbeta and 13 Jbeta. The repertoire was sequenced with immunoSEQ multiplex PCR; TCRdb's copy has only in-frame clones and lacks some. The sample has 50,000 to 65,000 clones, about three quarters seen once. CDR1 is ENHRY and CDR2 is SYGVKD in the germline V gene. V was cut by 3 bases and J by 6 bases, with 12 bases left in between. The CDR3 has 14 residues. Sequenced: PBMCs. The sequence derives from a man aged 18 to 29 in good health and CMV-seronegative. The genes are TRBV10-3 and TRBJ1-5; no clear D. The CDR3 region is CAISDSPGGQPQHF. The CDR3 DNA follows: TGTGCCATCAGTGATTCGCCAGGAGGTCAGCCCCAGCATTTT.